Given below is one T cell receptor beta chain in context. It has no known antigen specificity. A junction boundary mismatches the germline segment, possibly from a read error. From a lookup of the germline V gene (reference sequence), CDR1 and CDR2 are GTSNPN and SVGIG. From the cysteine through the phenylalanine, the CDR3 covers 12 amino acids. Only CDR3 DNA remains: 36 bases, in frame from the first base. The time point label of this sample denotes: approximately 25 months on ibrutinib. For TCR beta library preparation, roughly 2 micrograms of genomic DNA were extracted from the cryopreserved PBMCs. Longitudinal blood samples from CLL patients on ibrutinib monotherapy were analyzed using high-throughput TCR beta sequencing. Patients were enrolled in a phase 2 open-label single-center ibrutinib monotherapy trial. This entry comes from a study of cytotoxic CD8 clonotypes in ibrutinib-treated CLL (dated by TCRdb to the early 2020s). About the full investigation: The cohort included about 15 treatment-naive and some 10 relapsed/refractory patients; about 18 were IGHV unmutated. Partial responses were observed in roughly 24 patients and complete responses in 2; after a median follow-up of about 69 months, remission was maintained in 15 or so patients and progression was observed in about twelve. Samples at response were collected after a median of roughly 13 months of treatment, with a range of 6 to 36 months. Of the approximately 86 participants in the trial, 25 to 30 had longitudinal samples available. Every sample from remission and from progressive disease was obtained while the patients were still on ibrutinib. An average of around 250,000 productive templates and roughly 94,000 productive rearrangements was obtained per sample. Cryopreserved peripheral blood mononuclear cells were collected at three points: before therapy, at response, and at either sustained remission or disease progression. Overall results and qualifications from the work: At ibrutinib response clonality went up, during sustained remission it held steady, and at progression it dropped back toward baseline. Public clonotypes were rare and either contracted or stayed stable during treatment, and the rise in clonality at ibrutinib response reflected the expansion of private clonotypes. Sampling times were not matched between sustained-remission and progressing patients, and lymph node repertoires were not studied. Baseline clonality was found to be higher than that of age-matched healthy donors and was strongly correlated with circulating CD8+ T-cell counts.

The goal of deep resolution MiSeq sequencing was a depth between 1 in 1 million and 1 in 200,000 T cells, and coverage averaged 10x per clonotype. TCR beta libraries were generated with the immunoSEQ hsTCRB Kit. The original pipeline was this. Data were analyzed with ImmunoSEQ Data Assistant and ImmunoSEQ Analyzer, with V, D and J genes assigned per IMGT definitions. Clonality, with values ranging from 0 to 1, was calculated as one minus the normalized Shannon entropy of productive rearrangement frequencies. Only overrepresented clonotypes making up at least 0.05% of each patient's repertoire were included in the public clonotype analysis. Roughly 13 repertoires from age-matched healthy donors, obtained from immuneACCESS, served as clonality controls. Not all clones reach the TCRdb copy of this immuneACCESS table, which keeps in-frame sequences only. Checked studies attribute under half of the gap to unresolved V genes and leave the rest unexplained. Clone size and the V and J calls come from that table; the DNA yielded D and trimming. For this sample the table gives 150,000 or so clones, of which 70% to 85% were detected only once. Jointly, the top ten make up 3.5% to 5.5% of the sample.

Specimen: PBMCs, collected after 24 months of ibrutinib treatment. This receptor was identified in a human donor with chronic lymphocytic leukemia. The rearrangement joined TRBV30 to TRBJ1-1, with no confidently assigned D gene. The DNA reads TGTGCCTGGAGTGTACGGGGAGGGCTGGGGTCCTTT. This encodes CAWSVRGGLGSF.